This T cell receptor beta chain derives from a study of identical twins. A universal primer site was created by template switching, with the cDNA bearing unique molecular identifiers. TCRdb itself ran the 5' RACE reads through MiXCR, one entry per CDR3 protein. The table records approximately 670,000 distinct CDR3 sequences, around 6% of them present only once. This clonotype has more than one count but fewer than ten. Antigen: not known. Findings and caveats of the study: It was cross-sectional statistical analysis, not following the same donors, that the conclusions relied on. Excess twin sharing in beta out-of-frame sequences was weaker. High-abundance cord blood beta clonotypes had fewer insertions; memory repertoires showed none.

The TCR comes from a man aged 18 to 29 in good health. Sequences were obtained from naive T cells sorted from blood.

The CDR3 coding sequence is TGTGCCTGGAGGGACAGTAGTTACAATGAGCAGTTCTTC. Protein product: CAWRDSSYNEQFF. The chain employs TRBV30 and TRBJ2-1, with D maybe TRBD1 (6 bases). The CDR3 runs to 13 residues. V lost 3 bases and J lost 4, with 10 bases in between. Germline assignment: CDR1 GTSNPN and CDR2 SVGIG (reference sequence).